Reported below is one T cell receptor beta chain. The V and J ends lost 6 bases and 8 bases, in that order; junction bases with no gene match: 11. The V gene's germline CDR1 is SEHNR and CDR2 FQNEAQ (reference sequence). CDR3 length equals 17 residues. This sample was included in a study of blood T cell repertoires in COVID-19. Study background: Collection of acute and convalescent COVID-19 samples took place in the United States, Italy and Spain. PBMCs, B-cell-depleted T cells, or T cells were the source of the cDNA or gDNA that made up the material.

Profiled with immunoSEQ multiplex PCR; TCRdb holds only in-frame clones, not every one. The data contain some 190,000 clones, more than 70% of them singletons. The chain couples TRBV7-9 to TRBJ2-1; 15 bases are a match to TRBD2. Sequenced input: peripheral blood. This receptor was identified in a woman aged 40 to 50 who had recovered from COVID-19. CDR3 sequence reads: CASSYKGTSGRFDEQFF. The CDR3 nucleotides read TGTGCCAGCAGTTACAAAGGGACTAGCGGGAGGTTCGATGAGCAGTTCTTC.